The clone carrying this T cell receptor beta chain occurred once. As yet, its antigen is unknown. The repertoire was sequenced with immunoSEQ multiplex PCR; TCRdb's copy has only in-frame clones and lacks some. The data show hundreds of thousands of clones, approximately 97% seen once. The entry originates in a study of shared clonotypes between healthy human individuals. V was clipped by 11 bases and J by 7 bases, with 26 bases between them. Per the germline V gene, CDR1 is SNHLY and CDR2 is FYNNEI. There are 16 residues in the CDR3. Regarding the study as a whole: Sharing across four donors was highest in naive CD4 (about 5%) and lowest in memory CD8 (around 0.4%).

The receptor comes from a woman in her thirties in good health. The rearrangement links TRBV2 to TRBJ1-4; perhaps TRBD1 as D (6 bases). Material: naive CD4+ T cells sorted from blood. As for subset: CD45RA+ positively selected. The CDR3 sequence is CASSGGAPRDVEKLFF. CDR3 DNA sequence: TGTGCCTCTTCGGGGGGGGCCCCCAGGGATGTTGAAAAACTGTTTTTT. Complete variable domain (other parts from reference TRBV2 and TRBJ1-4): EPEVTQTPSHQVTQMGQEVILRCVPISNHLYFYWYRQILGQKVEFLVSFYNNEISEKSEIFDDQFSVERPDGSNFTLKIRSTKLEDSAMYFCASSGGAPRDVEKLFFGSGTQLSVL.